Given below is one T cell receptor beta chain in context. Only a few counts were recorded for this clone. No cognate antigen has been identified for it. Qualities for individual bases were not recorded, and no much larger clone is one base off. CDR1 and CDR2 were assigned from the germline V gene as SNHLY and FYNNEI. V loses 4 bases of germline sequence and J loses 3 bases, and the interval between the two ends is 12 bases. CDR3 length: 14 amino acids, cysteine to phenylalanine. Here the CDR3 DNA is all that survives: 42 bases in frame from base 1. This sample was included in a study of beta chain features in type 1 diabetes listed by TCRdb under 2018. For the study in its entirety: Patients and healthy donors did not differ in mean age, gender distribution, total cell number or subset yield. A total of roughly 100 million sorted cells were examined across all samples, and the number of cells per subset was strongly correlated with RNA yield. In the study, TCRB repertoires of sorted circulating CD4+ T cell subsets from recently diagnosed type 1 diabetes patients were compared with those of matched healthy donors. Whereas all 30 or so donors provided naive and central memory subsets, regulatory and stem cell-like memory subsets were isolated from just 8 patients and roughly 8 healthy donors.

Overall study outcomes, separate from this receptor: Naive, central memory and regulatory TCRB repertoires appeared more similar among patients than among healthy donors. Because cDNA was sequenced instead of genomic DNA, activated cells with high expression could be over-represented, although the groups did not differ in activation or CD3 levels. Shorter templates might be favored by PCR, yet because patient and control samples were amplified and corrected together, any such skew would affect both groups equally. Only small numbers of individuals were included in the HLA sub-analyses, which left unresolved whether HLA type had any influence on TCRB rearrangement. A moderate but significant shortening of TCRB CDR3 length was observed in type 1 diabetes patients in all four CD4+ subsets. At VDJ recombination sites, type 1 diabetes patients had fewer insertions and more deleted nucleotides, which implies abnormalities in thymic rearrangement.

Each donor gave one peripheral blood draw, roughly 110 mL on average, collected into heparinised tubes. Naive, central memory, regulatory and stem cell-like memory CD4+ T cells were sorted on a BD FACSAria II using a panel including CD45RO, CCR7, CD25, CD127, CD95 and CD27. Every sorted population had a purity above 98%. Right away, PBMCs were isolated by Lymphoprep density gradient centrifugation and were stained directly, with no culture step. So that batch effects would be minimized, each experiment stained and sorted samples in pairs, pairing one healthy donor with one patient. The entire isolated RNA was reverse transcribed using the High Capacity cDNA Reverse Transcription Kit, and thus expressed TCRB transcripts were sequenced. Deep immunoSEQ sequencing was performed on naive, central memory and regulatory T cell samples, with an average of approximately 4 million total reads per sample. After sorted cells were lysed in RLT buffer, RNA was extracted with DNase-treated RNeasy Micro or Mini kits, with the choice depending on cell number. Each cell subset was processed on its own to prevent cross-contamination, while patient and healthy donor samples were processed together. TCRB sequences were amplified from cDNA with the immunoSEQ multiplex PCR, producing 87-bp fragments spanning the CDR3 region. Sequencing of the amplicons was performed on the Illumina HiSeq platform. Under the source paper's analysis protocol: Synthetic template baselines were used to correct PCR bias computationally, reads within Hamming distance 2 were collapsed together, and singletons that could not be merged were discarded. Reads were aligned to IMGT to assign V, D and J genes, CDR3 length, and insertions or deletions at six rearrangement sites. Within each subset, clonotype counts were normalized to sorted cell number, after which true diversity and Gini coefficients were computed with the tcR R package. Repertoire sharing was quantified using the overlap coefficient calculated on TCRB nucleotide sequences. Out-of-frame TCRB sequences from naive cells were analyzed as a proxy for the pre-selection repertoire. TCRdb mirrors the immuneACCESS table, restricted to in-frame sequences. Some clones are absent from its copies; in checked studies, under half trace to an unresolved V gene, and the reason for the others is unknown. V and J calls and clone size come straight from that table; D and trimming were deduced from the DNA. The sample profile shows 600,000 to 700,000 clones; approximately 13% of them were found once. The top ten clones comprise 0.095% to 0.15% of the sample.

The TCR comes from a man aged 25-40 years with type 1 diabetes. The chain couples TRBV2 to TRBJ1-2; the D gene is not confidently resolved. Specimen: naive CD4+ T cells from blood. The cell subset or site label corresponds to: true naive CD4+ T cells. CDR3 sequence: CASSGLLTDYGYTF. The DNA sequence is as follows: TGTGCCAGCAGTGGGCTTTTAACGGACTATGGCTACACCTTC.